Described below is a single T cell receptor (beta chain) sequence and its context. The antigen is not known. This sample stems from a study of cytomegalovirus exposure and HLA in healthy donors. Study summary: The roughly 120 million unique TCR beta sequences, from about 180 million T cells, were found by an earlier analysis. Points from the study as a whole: A later analysis reportedly identified an Asian-associated ancestry cluster as carrying fewer N-insertions than the roughly 720-donor mean. Researchers left out some V segments, among them TRBV6-2 and TRBV6-3, as indistinguishable.

The V end was cut by 2 bases, the J end by 2 bases, with 22 bases between. Germline CDR1 reads LNHNV; CDR2 reads YYDKDF (reference sequence). The CDR3 runs to 18 residues. Vbeta (60) and Jbeta (13) primers were used in the PCR. Sequencing was performed with immunoSEQ multiplex PCR; in TCRdb, only in-frame clones are kept and a portion is missing. The profile covers under 250,000 clones, with around 77% appearing a single time and about 2.7% taken by the ten largest. The TCR sequence derives from a woman in her 30s in good health and CMV-seronegative. The rearrangement links TRBV15 to TRBJ2-7; D gene uncertain. Sequencing was carried out using PBMCs. The CDR3 loop reads CATSRSLTTSEIPYEQYF. The CDR3 DNA reads as TGTGCCACCAGCAGATCCTTAACTACCAGCGAGATTCCCTACGAGCAGTACTTC.